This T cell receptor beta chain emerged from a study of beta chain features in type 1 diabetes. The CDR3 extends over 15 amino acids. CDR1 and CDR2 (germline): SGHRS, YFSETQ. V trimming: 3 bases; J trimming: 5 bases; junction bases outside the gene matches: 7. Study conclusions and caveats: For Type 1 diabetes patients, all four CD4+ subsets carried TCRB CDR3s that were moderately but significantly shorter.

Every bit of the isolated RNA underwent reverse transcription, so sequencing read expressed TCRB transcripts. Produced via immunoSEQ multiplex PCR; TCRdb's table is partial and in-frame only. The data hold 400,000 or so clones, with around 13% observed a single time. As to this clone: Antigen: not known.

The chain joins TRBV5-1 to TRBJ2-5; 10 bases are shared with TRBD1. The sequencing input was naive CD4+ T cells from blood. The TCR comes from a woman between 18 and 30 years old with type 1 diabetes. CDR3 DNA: TGCGCCAGCAGCTGGCGGGACAGGGGCTTGGAGACCCAGTACTTC. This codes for CASSWRDRGLETQYF.